This entry features one TCR beta chain sequence. This receptor's antigen is unknown. There are no base qualities to consult, and no much larger clone falls within one base. These reads were obtained on an Illumina HiSeq 2500. Quantitative 5'-RACE with molecular barcodes was the method used to prepare the TCR beta libraries. Per the authors' processing: A new computational method, built on a probabilistic model of VDJ rearrangement, was used to identify disease-linked TCR variants. TCRdb ran its own pipeline on the public reads, namely fastp trimming at Q25 and MiXCR clone calling, and kept in-frame beta chains. Entries are consolidated by CDR3 protein sequence, retaining the most common genes and DNA. The V and J calls and clone size come from TCRdb's table, not from the authors' own analysis. Across this sample there are under 130,000 distinct CDR3 sequences, with 24% seen only once. The ten largest clones represent 9% to 15% of the sample.

Synovial fluid samples and blood samples obtained from the same ankylosing spondylitis patients were matched. This entry belongs to a study of CD8 T cells in ankylosing spondylitis (dated by TCRdb to about 2017). For context, the study as a whole: The study profiled T cell receptor beta repertoires in healthy donors and ankylosing spondylitis patients to find disease-linked TCR variants. The whole study cohort included 108 healthy donors and 25 ankylosing spondylitis patients. Samples of peripheral blood were taken, and for ankylosing spondylitis patients, synovial fluid was collected as well.

What the work shows at the level of the full study, not this receptor alone: A TCR beta motif of roughly 8 highly homologous amino acid variants appeared characteristic of blood from ankylosing spondylitis patients. Some motif variants had previously been reported in the synovial fluid and blood of reactive arthritis patients, which suggests shared mechanisms of disease initiation. The disease-linked clones were reported to be significantly enriched in matched synovial fluid samples from ankylosing spondylitis patients. The disease-linked clones showed a CD8+ phenotype and occurred at relatively low frequencies in peripheral blood.

At the junction V is shortened by 4 bases and J by 4 bases; bases outside the gene matches: 9. The CDR3 holds 15 amino acids from the cysteine to the valine. Just CDR3 DNA is preserved here, 45 bases in frame from base 1. CDR1 is given as SGHKS and CDR2 as YYEKEE, both from the germline V gene (reference sequence). This clonotype was obtained from a male donor with ankylosing spondylitis. Sequenced input: synovial fluid, either unsorted or a sorted T cell fraction (not recorded which). The rearrangement combines TRBV5-5 with TRBJ2-7; the central 9 bases match TRBD1. CDR3 sequence: CASSRRDRGGYEQYV. The nucleotide sequence is given as TGTGCCAGCAGCCGGAGAGACAGGGGGGGATACGAGCAGTACGTC.